This entry lists 18 T cell receptor beta chains sequenced from one sample in a study of CD8 T cells in ankylosing spondylitis. TCRdb reprocessed the 5' RACE reads via MiXCR and lists one record per CDR3 protein. The table includes 200,000 to 250,000 distinct CDR3 sequences, over 9.5% detected once. The specimen was blood, either unsorted or a sorted T cell fraction (not recorded which). The receptors were gathered from a male donor with ankylosing spondylitis or in good health (not recorded which).

V usage is TRBV11-2 and J usage is TRBJ2-7; no clear D. The germline gives CDR1 SGHAT, CDR2 FQNNGV. Trimming shortened V by 0 bases and J by 3 bases, and 9 bases separated the two germline ends. The CDR3 runs to 14 residues. The CDR3 DNA follows: TGTGCCAGCAGCTTAGATCGGCTCTACTACGAGCAGTACTTC. Its protein product is CASSLDRLYYEQYF.

This clonotype was seen repeatedly, ten times or more. The chain has TRBV7-2 and TRBJ1-1; D gene unclear. Germline V gives CDR1 SGHTA, CDR2 FQGNSA. This CDR3 contains 14 residues. Trimming pared 2 bases from V and 4 bases from J, leaving 11 bases between. The CDR3 reads CASSLLTGATEAFF. The CDR3 bases are TGTGCCAGCAGCTTACTTACGGGCGCCACTGAAGCTTTCTTT.

This clonotype has a count of ten or more. The V call is TRBV5-1, the J call TRBJ2-5, with TRBD1 identical over 8 bases. The germline V gene encodes CDR1 SGHRS and CDR2 YFSETQ. Trimming took 1 base from V and 4 from J; bases not matched to a gene: 9. The CDR3 consists of 16 residues. CDR3 coding DNA: TGCGCCAGCAGCTTGAACGGACAGGGAATGAGAGAGACCCAGTACTTC. It specifies CASSLNGQGMRETQYF.

This clonotype was seen more than once but under ten times. This chain's CDR3 is CATSDSGGLATYNEQFF. DNA of the CDR3: TGTGCCACCAGTGATTCGGGGGGACTAGCTACCTACAATGAGCAGTTCTTC. The chain links TRBV24-1 to TRBJ2-1; TRBD2 matches 9 bases. Germline assignment: CDR1 KGHDR and CDR2 SFDVKD. V shed 2 bases, J shed 2 bases, and the junction held 6 bases outside the gene matches. The CDR3 has 17 amino acids.

The rearrangement links TRBV6-1 to TRBJ2-7, with D perhaps TRBD1 or TRBD2 (6 bases each). V lost 7 bases to trimming and J lost 3 bases, with 19 bases between them. Germline CDR1 reads MNHNS; CDR2 reads SASEGT. The CDR3 covers 15 residues. CDR3 nucleotide sequence: TGTGCCAGCATGGAATCCAGGACAGCGGGCTACGAGCAGTACTTC. Amino acids: CASMESRTAGYEQYF.

This clonotype was seen at least ten times. The rearrangement joins TRBV12-3 or TRBV12-4 to TRBJ2-3; 12 bases line up with TRBD2. CDR3 size: 16 residues. V dropped 5 bases and J dropped 5; count of bases not matched to a gene: 8. CDR3 bases: TGTGCCAGCAGTATACTAGCGGGGGGAAGAAGAGATACGCAGTATTTT. Its protein product is CASSILAGGRRDTQYF.

The rearrangement uses TRBV7-6 and TRBJ1-1; 10 bases line up with TRBD1. The CDR3 consists of 21 residues. Germline V CDR1 and CDR2: SGHVS, FNYEAQ. The J segment lost 1 base and the V segment lost 0 bases, leaving 17 bases of the junction unmatched. The CDR3 nucleotides read TGTGCCAGCAGCTTAGCGAGCATCCGGGACAGGGGACGCCCTTCGAACACTGAAGCTTTCTTT. This encodes CASSLASIRDRGRPSNTEAFF.

With regard to this clonotype: This could be a read error, since a much larger clone is one nucleotide away. V gene TRBV5-1 combines with J gene TRBJ2-1, with 8 bases identical to TRBD1. The CDR3 has 19 residues. Per germline, CDR1 SGHRS and CDR2 YFSETQ. CDR3 nucleotides: TGCGCCCGCAGCTTGAAGGTTGTTCGCCAGCAGGGGGCCCGCAATGAGCAGTTCTTC. It translates to CARSLKVVRQQGARNEQFF.

This clonotype was observed many times. Mismatch with germline at one junction end may stem from a read error. V gene TRBV7-2 combines with J gene TRBJ2-2; 10 bases are shared with TRBD1. The CDR3 contains 15 residues. Germline CDR1 and CDR2: SGHTA and FQGNSA. The CDR3 sequence: CASRLDRGLTGELFF. In DNA, the CDR3 is TGTGCCAGCAGATTAGACAGGGGGCTGACCGGGGAGCTGTTTTTT.

This clonotype has a count of ten or more. The genes are TRBV12-3 or TRBV12-4 and TRBJ2-7; 8 bases map to TRBD1. CDR3 length: 13 residues. Trimming removed 6 bases from V and 3 bases from J; junction bases left unmatched: 4. The CDR3 reads CASRPGQGYEQYF. The CDR3 DNA reads TGTGCCAGCAGGCCAGGACAGGGCTACGAGCAGTACTTC.

This clonotype was counted only a few times. The chain is built from TRBV6-5 and TRBJ2-5, with 9 bases matching TRBD1. V lost 0 bases, J lost 5 bases, and 7 bases stayed unmatched. Germline values: CDR1 MNHEY, CDR2 SVGAGI. The length of the CDR3 is 16 residues. The CDR3, as DNA: TGTGCCAGCAGTTACTCCGGGACAGGGATCGCGGAGACCCAGTACTTC. It translates to CASSYSGTGIAETQYF.

The chain combines TRBV7-9 with TRBJ1-2, with 11 nucleotides matching TRBD1. V lost 3 bases to trimming and J lost 7 bases; unmatched junction nucleotides: 10. This CDR3 contains 16 residues. Germline-derived CDR1 and CDR2 are SEHNR and FQNEAQ (reference sequence). CDR3: CASSFWTGGPSGGYTF. In nucleotides, the CDR3 is TGTGCCAGCAGCTTCTGGACAGGGGGCCCATCGGGTGGCTACACCTTC.

The table lists this clonotype with many counts. For the CDR3, the DNA is TGCAGTGCTAGAGTGGGGACACGTCGGCACTACGAGCAGTACTTC. Translation gives CSARVGTRRHYEQYF. The chain joins TRBV20-1 to TRBJ2-7, with D maybe TRBD1 (6 bases). Trimming stripped 1 base from V and 3 bases from J, with 16 bases between. The CDR3 contains 15 residues. Germline CDR1 and CDR2: DFQATT and SNEGSKA (reference sequence).

This clonotype was recorded many times. The chain recombines TRBV27 with TRBJ2-3, with 8 bases matching TRBD2. V lost 6 bases to trimming and J lost 4 bases; unmatched junction nucleotides: 12. Germline values: CDR1 MNHEY, CDR2 SMNVEV (reference sequence). The CDR3 loop spans 16 amino acids. As DNA, the CDR3 is TGTGCCAGCAGCCGTAATGGACTAGCCATCTCAGATACGCAGTATTTT. This sequence encodes CASSRNGLAISDTQYF.

Details on this clonotype: A junction end diverges from the germline sequence, so it may reflect a read error. V and J are TRBV7-2 and TRBJ2-5; TRBD2 matches at 8 bases. CDR1 is SGHTA, CDR2 FQGNSA, per germline. This CDR3 has 15 residues. The CDR3 DNA reads as TGTGCCAGCACCTTAAGTAGCGGGGTAGTCGAGACCCAGTACTTC. Translation: CASTLSSGVVETQYF.

This clonotype was observed many times. The chain links TRBV12-5 to TRBJ2-7, with D possibly being TRBD2 (5 bases). The CDR3 runs to 12 residues. Germline V gene data show CDR1 as LGHNT and CDR2 as FRNRAP. V was clipped by 2 bases and J by 6 bases, with 8 bases between them. The CDR3: CASGLHRGEQYF. The CDR3 DNA follows: TGTGCTAGTGGTTTGCATCGGGGCGAGCAGTACTTC. Full variable domain (remainder filled in from reference TRBV12-5 and TRBJ2-7): DARVTQTPRHKVTEMGQEVTMRCQPILGHNTVFWYRQTMMQGLELLAYFRNRAPLDDSGMPKDRFSAEMPDATLATLKIQPSEPRDSAVYFCASGLHRGEQYFGPGTRLTVT.

This clonotype showed up many times. The chain recombines TRBV27 with TRBJ1-4; 7 nucleotides align to TRBD1. With V trimmed by 5 bases and J by 3 bases, 9 bases remained unmatched. Germline V CDR1 and CDR2: MNHEY, SMNVEV (reference sequence). CDR3 length equals 16 residues. DNA of the CDR3: TGTGCCAGCAGTCCCGGGACAGCTTCTGCTAATGAAAAACTGTTTTTT. Protein product: CASSPGTASANEKLFF.

As to this clonotype: A read error may explain this, as a much larger clone is one base away. The chain employs TRBV4-2 and TRBJ1-1; D gene unclear. Germline V gene lookup returns CDR1 LGHNA and CDR2 YNFKEQ. There are 14 residues in the CDR3. Trimming took 0 bases from V and 5 from J, leaving 10 bases between them. CDR3 sequence (DNA): TGTGCCAGCAGCCAAGAAAAACCCCATACTGAAGCTTTCTTT. This encodes CASSQEKPHTEAFF.